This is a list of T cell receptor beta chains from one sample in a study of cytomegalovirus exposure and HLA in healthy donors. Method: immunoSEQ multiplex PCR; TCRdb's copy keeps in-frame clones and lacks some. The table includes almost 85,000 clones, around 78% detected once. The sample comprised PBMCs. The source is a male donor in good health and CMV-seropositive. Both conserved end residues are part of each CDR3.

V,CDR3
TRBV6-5,CASSARTTYEQYF
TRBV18,CASSLARTGGSGANVLTF
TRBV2,CASSPLGANTEAFF
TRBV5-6,CASSLQGGAYGYTF
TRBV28,CASSLQLAKEQFF
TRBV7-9,CASSRDRGNQPQHF
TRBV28,CASSSMGDRVKETQYF
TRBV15,CATSRGTSVSYEQYF
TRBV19,CASSIDRDSGANVLTF
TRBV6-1,CASSNGGDQPQHF
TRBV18,CASSPDSGLQFF
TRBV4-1,CASSQDPAGSVPGELFF
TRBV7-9,CASSSDGQRAPEAFF
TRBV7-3,CASSPGTGFYEQYF
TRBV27,CASSSFGGSGSYNEQFF
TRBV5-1,CASSLGGGWTEAFF
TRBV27,CASSLNTNYNEQFF
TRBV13,CASSGLVPGELFF
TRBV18,CASSPVGRPGVRYEQYF
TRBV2,CASSVLHYEQYF
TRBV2,CASSRQANYGYTF
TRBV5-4,CASSLDRRSDGYTF
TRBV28,CASSHLGVGTEAFF
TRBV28,CASSPQTEAYEQYF
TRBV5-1,CASSLGGDRNEQFF
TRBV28,CASRDPGENTEAFF
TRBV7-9,CASSQQSSGNTIYF
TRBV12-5,CASGTTGPLNFQETQYF
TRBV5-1,CASSLAVGEGNIQYF
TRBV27,CASRLLGANYEQYF
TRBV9,CASSVEAWGLLGEQFF
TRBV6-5,CASSYSSWVAGETQYF
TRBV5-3,CARSFPDRDRGLHEQYF
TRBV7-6,CASSSTGAGGELFF
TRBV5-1,CASSSGVTTYEQYF
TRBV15,CATSRVEGLAVAKNIQYF
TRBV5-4,CASSGGAGSSYNEQFF
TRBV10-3,CAIGQGADGYTF
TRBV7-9,CASSLLQGSQKLFF
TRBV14,CASSQGQYGYTF